The rows below give T cell receptor beta chains drawn from one sample of a study of OX40 agonist ivuxolimab in advanced cancers. Using immunoSEQ multiplex PCR, the repertoire was profiled, and TCRdb retains in-frame clones only, with some absent. The sample lists around 11,000 clones; approximately 80% were seen once. Sample: CD4+ or CD8+ T cells sorted from blood, taken in a trial of the OX40 agonist ivuxolimab. Source of these receptors: an adult with an advanced solid tumor such as melanoma, head and neck, liver or kidney cancer. CDR3s include the opening cysteine and the closing phenylalanine or tryptophan. D genes are given only for firm matches. Part of the rows lack a size; the others show once, few, many or a class for expanded clones.

>medium-sized|TRBV19|TRBJ2-2|.
CASSSEGLIMNTGELFF
TGTGCCAGTAGTTCAGAGGGGTTAATAATGAACACCGGGGAGCTGTTTTTT
>.|TRBV4-1|TRBJ2-5|.
CASSQVVRGETQYF
TGCGCCAGCAGCCAAGTTGTCAGGGGAGAGACCCAGTACTTC
>few|TRBV4-2|TRBJ2-7|.
CASSLGGGVSYEQYF
TGTGCCAGCAGCTTAGGAGGGGGTGTGAGCTACGAGCAGTACTTC
>.|TRBV29-1|TRBJ1-2|.
CSVEGGVLYGYTF
TGCAGCGTTGAGGGCGGTGTCTTATATGGCTACACCTTC
>.|TRBV27|TRBJ2-1|.
CASSFGQTLYNEQFF
TGTGCCAGCAGTTTCGGACAGACCCTTTACAATGAGCAGTTCTTC
>.|TRBV5-1|TRBJ2-7|.
CASSLQPDEQYF
TGCGCCAGCAGCCTCCAGCCGGACGAGCAGTACTTC
>few|TRBV7-9|TRBJ2-5|.
CASSLVGGRIQETQYF
TGTGCCAGCAGCTTAGTAGGAGGACGGATACAAGAGACCCAGTACTTC
>.|TRBV6-5|TRBJ2-7|.
CASSYEVQDEQYF
TGTGCCAGCAGTTATGAGGTCCAGGACGAGCAGTACTTC
>once|TRBV5-5|TRBJ2-1|.
CASSLYLGDYNEQFF
TGTGCCAGCAGCTTATATTTGGGAGACTACAATGAGCAGTTCTTC
>.|TRBV7-8|TRBJ1-4|TRBD1
CASSLQARGGTNEKLFF
TGTGCCAGCAGCTTACAGGCCCGAGGGGGCACTAATGAAAAACTGTTTTTT
>few|TRBV6-1|TRBJ2-3|TRBD2
CASRGLAGSLDTQYF
TGTGCCAGCAGGGGACTAGCGGGAAGCTTGGATACGCAGTATTTT
>medium-sized|TRBV10-3|TRBJ2-7|.
CAISESSRPYEQYF
TGTGCCATCAGTGAGTCTTCGCGTCCCTACGAGCAGTACTTC
>.|TRBV11-3|TRBJ2-7|TRBD1
CASSSPGQGPLYSYEQYF
TGTGCCAGCAGCTCACCGGGACAGGGGCCTTTATACTCCTACGAGCAGTACTTC
>.|TRBV9|TRBJ2-5|.
CASSVYCDLGTLQETQYF
TGTGCCAGCAGCGTATACTGCGATCTCGGAACCCTACAAGAGACCCAGTACTTC
>.|TRBV9|TRBJ1-6|.
CASSPSGGGSPLHF
TGTGCCAGCAGCCCAAGTGGGGGTGGATCACCCCTCCACTTT
>.|TRBV10-3|TRBJ1-5|.
CAISTLGPPDQPQHF
TGTGCCATCAGTACCCTCGGCCCCCCTGATCAGCCCCAGCATTTT
>.|TRBV11-2|TRBJ2-5|TRBD1
CASSPQGPQETQYF
TGTGCCAGCAGCCCACAGGGGCCACAAGAGACCCAGTACTTC
>.|TRBV15|TRBJ2-6|TRBD1
CATSRTGGEANVLTF
TGTGCCACCAGCAGGACAGGGGGAGAGGCCAACGTCCTGACTTTC
>.|TRBV5-8|TRBJ2-5|.
CASTPSSFQETQYF
TGTGCCAGCACCCCGTCGAGCTTCCAAGAGACCCAGTACTTC
>.|TRBV7-9|TRBJ1-1|TRBD1
CASSSSRQGDTEAFF
TGTGCCAGCAGCTCCTCTCGACAGGGTGACACTGAAGCTTTCTTT
>.|TRBV12-5|TRBJ2-1|.
CASGLQGGASYNEQFF
TGTGCTAGTGGTTTGCAAGGGGGGGCGTCCTACAATGAGCAGTTCTTC
>.|TRBV2|TRBJ2-7|.
CASSLKAQHEQYF
TGTGCCAGCAGTTTAAAGGCCCAGCACGAGCAGTACTTC
>.|TRBV19|TRBJ2-7|.
CASSMGQGYEQYF
TGTGCCAGTAGTATGGGTCAGGGCTACGAGCAGTACTTC
>.|TRBV27|TRBJ2-7|TRBD2
CASRTGTSDHEQYF
TGTGCCAGCAGAACCGGGACTAGTGACCACGAGCAGTACTTC
>.|TRBV5-8|TRBJ2-7|.
CASSQTASSPEQYF
TGTGCCAGCAGCCAAACAGCCTCTTCGCCCGAGCAGTACTTC
>.|TRBV5-8|TRBJ2-7|.
CASSLWGTYEQYF
TGTGCCAGCAGCTTGTGGGGGACCTACGAGCAGTACTTC
>.|TRBV27|TRBJ2-7|.
CASSFAGVNYEQYF
TGTGCCAGCAGTTTCGCCGGAGTCAACTACGAGCAGTACTTC